This paragraph covers one TCR beta chain sequence. Its recognized antigen is unknown. Per-nucleotide qualities are absent, and no much larger clonotype sits a single base away. From the germline V gene, CDR1 is SGHAT and CDR2 is FQNNGV. Taken from cysteine to phenylalanine, the CDR3 has 14 residues. The only DNA kept is the CDR3, 42 bases in frame from the first base. The junction shows trimming of 4 bases on V and 5 bases on J, plus 15 bases between the germline ends. The data are from a study of cytomegalovirus exposure and HLA in healthy donors (dated by TCRdb to the late 2010s). Regarding the study in general: An earlier analysis of approximately 550 of the donors reported 250 to 350 Gb of sequence data and about 100 million unique TCR beta sequences from some 180 million T cells. High-throughput TCR immunosequencing, statistical association of individual TCRs with disease status, and machine learning were combined to predict cytomegalovirus infection status. Four or five DR-DQ haplotypes were handled as single units for association and clustering because linkage in the cohort was strong. The number of donors typed differed by locus, with roughly 629-640 for A, B, C, DRB1 and DQB1, more than 500 for DQA1, approximately 570 for DPA1, and 472 for DPB1. All discovery cohort repertoires had been generated using a single sequencing platform. In addition to the first cohort of 666 subjects, a separate validation cohort of around 110 different subjects was used. The study was designed to test whether signatures of past pathogen exposure could be identified by cataloging public T cell receptors. Among roughly 400 genotyped donors of the cohort, an average of roughly 240,000 unique TCR beta nucleotide sequences were sequenced per donor, roughly a sixth of them non-productive. A later analysis re-analyzed previously published TCR beta repertoires from roughly 690 donors and added high-resolution HLA genotyping to study TCR occurrence patterns. To decide whether each TCR beta V gene segment behaved as functional or pseudogenic, an earlier analysis of approximately 620 of the donors relied on high-throughput TCR beta sequencing. Roughly 300 gigabases of sequencing data and 91 million or so unique TCR sequences made up an early release that covered approximately 700 HLA-typed donors. In a later genetic analysis, genome-wide SNP genotypes for about 55% of the roughly 700 donors were used, and that subset was treated as a discovery cohort. Donor age, sex, ethnicity and CMV serostatus were compiled alongside the repertoire data. Using immunosequencing, the study profiled T cell repertoires from about 610 subjects and related those repertoires to cytomegalovirus serostatus. Rather than using new phenotypic data, the later analysis identified candidate immune exposures from TCR beta sequences and from how often those sequences occurred across donors. Of the roughly 400 genotyped donors, approximately 83% fell in the genetic ancestry cluster associated with self-reported Caucasian donors. Class I and class II HLA loci were covered by the typing at four-digit resolution.

The cohort consisted of more than 650 healthy bone marrow donors. At the time of sampling, all cohort members were nominally healthy, though unrecorded immune exposures were likely present. The donor was CMV seropositive and was included in the group of almost 300 seropositive cohort members. Every donor gave a peripheral blood sample, and the peripheral blood mononuclear cells from that sample were used for TCR beta sequencing. The Qiagen DNeasy Blood Extraction Kit was used to extract genomic DNA from the blood cell samples. The receptor library was made with the immunoSEQ multiplex PCR assay. The multiplex PCR relied on a mix of 60 forward primers for TCR Vbeta segments and 13 reverse primers for TCR Jbeta segments. Amplification of the CDR3 region of rearranged TCR beta genes was performed with a multiplex PCR assay on genomic DNA. The amplified TCR beta libraries were sequenced on the Illumina HiSeq System as 87-base-pair reads. On the authors' methods: A later analysis counted approximately 74 million unique TCR beta chains across the 666 repertoires, and 9.5 million to 11 million of these chains were shared by at least two donors. To remove PCR and sequencing errors, raw reads were error-corrected and collapsed into unique sequences using a nearest-neighbor algorithm that merged closely related sequences. CDR3 sequences were aligned to IMGT reference sequences to assign V, D and J gene segments. Each retained sequence needed at least a six-nucleotide match to both a V gene segment and a J gene segment. Rearrangements were classified as productive when the CDR3 lacked stop codons and remained in frame with V and J, and all other rearrangements were classified as non-productive. Following IMGT convention, CDR3 was defined as the stretch from the second conserved V-encoded cysteine to the conserved J-encoded phenylalanine. Sequences without an unambiguous match to a single V gene segment were excluded from the earlier analysis of about 630 of the donors. In an earlier analysis of 500 to 750 of the donors, V segments were called functional above 56.7% productive rearrangements and were called segregating when the between-donor standard deviation exceeded 5%. A statistical classification framework was developed to diagnose cytomegalovirus status using the catalog of TCR beta chain sequences. A later analysis assigned V and J genes by comparing TCR nucleotide sequences with IMGT/GENE-DB human TR gene sequences. A later analysis assigned CDR3 sequences and most-parsimonious VDJ recombination scenarios with the TCRdist pipeline. In a later analysis, each TCR beta chain was defined by its CDR3 amino acid sequence together with its V-gene family, and reads lacking a unique V-gene family were excluded. To address suspected cross-contamination and a sequencing artifact, a later analysis removed over 500 highly shared, low-generation-probability nucleotide sequences. In a later analysis, a clonal expansion index was calculated for each public chain from normalized within-repertoire ranks of inferred template counts. A later analysis computed generation probabilities with a VDJ recombination model fitted to out-of-frame rearrangements, and checked the results against IGoR. Hypergeometric tests were used in a later analysis to score TCR-TCR, TCR-HLA and TCR-CMV co-occurrence, with a repertoire-size bias correction applied to the TCR pairs. To estimate false discovery rates, a later analysis permuted the HLA or CMV assignments 20 times. In a later analysis, co-occurring TCRs were grouped using DBSCAN, and TCRdist sequence similarity was added for clustering within HLA-allele-positive subsets. Co-occurrence clustering excluded repertoires with fewer than 30,000 or more than 120,000 public chains, plus five with anomalous nucleotide sharing. TCRdb took over this immuneACCESS table, retaining in-frame rearrangements with V and J assigned. Such tables are incomplete; in checked studies, under half of the missing clones stem from an unresolved V gene, and the remainder is unexplained. V and J calls and clone size are those listed in that table; D and trimming were worked out from the DNA. This sample gives approximately 100,000 clones in total; 75% to 80% of them show up just once. The ten most abundant clones make up 9% to 15% of the sample.

The investigation overall reported the following: Cytomegalovirus status was reported to be diagnosed by the classifier with high specificity and sensitivity in both the original and validation cohorts. Because some donors lacked HLA typing at each locus, the association tests relied only on the typed subset. A cluster of highly shared sequence variants was judged likely to represent a technical artifact of the sequencing pipeline. According to a later analysis, TCR association rates differed among HLA loci, with DRB1 alleles showing the most associated TCRs and HLA-C alleles showing the fewest. Strong co-occurrence of HLA alleles, especially DR and DQ, made assigning TCR associations to individual alleles difficult. Most CMV-associated TCR beta chains appeared to be HLA-restricted in a later analysis, and the HLA associations seemed to be driven largely by CMV exposure. A later analysis associated 15,000 to 20,000 TCR beta sequences with specific HLA alleles at a false discovery rate of 0.05. An association between a missense DCLRE1C variant and V-gene and J-gene trimming of TCR beta chains was found in a later genetic analysis and replicated in an independent cohort. A few of the identified cytomegalovirus-associated TCR beta chains were confirmed in vitro to be specific for cytomegalovirus antigens. In an earlier analysis of around 500 of the donors, most TCR beta V segments appeared in productive rearrangements about 87% or about 30% of the time, broadly matching IMGT annotations. A further reported finding was that TCR beta sequences accurately predicted the HLA-A and HLA-B alleles for most subjects in the first cohort. According to the authors, the approach could potentially be generalized to other disease states and immunological phenotypes. The only immune exposure information available for the cohort was CMV serostatus. In a later analysis, HLA-associated TCR beta chains were found to be more clonally expanded and to have lower generation probabilities than equally common non-associated chains. A total of roughly 160 TCR beta chains were listed by the study as associated with cytomegalovirus. While some public TCRs were present in many individuals, most TCR sequences turned up only very rarely across donors. A later analysis reported that several top co-occurrence clusters appeared linked to parvovirus B19, influenza, CMV and Epstein-Barr virus. Roughly uniform sequencing depth across donors was assumed in presence/absence analyses, although this assumption may not hold. Correlated functional status among segregating V segments might reflect linkage disequilibrium, but an unknown experimental factor could not be ruled out. This cohort had only TCR beta chains sequenced, and the lack of alpha or paired-chain data limited which features could be detected. Compared with the approximately 720-donor mean, donors in an Asian-associated ancestry cluster had fewer N-insertions in productive TCRs, according to a later genetic analysis. Because counts were too low, about 15 rarely observed V segments, including chromosome 9 orphons, were left out of the earlier analysis of a few hundred of the donors. The 87-base-pair reads could not distinguish some IMGT-functional V segments, including TRBV6-2 and TRBV6-3, so those segments were excluded.

The receptor's source is a woman aged 40 to 49 in good health and CMV-seropositive. Sequenced: PBMCs. The chain uses TRBV11-2 and TRBJ2-7; TRBD2 could be the D gene, as 5 bases match. The DNA sequence is as follows: TGTGCCAGCAGCTCGGACGGAGGTTGGGACGAGCAGTACTTC. Translated, this gives CASSSDGGWDEQYF. With all but the CDR3 taken from the reference TRBV11-2 and TRBJ2-7 genes, the full variable domain is: EAGVAQSPRYKIIEKRQSVAFWCNPISGHATLYWYQQILGQGPKLLIQFQNNGVVDDSQLPKDRFSAERLKGVDSTLKIQPAKLEDSAVYLCASSSDGGWDEQYFGPGTRLTVT.